The following is a T cell receptor (beta chain) sequence with its context. Its target is unknown. Distinct nucleotide sequences in the sample also encode this CDR3. The PCR used 60 Vbeta and 13 Jbeta primers. The assay was immunoSEQ multiplex PCR, and TCRdb's table has in-frame clones only and misses some. The table lists about 120,000 clones, approximately 66% of them singletons. This sample is drawn from a study of cytomegalovirus exposure and HLA in healthy donors. Study details: Caucasian-associated ancestry cluster membership applied to 75% to 85% of 398 genotyped donors. Findings and caveats of the study: Most sequenced TCRs were rare (though some public TCRs occurred in many donors).

The CDR3 is 15 residues long. J lost 0 bases, V lost 2 bases, and 1 base had no gene match. Germline lookup yields CDR1 SGHRS and CDR2 YFSETQ. The genes are TRBV5-1 and TRBJ2-1, with 8 bases lining up with TRBD2. This TCR was sampled from a woman aged 40 to 55 in good health and CMV-seropositive. Sequencing input: PBMCs. CDR3 in amino acids: CASSLSGSSYNEQFF. The CDR3 bases are TGCGCCAGCAGCTTAAGCGGGAGCTCCTACAATGAGCAGTTCTTC.